These T cell receptor beta chains were read from a single sample in a study of neoadjuvant anti-PD-1 for oral cavity cancer. Clones were read by immunoSEQ multiplex PCR, and TCRdb kept only the in-frame ones, dropping some. This sample yields some 8,700 clones, of which 75% to 85% are seen a single time; under 4.5% belongs to the top ten. Sample: PBMCs, taken after nivolumab (anti-PD-1) treatment. The receptors originated from a person aged 35-79 years with oral cavity squamous cell carcinoma. The CDR3 runs from the conserved cysteine through the conserved F or W. A D gene is named only where the DNA matches it firmly. The size entry is marked missing in some rows and otherwise reads once, few, many or a size class.

cdr3_aa cdr3_nt clone_size j_call v_call d_call
CASSLMASGGNEQFF TGCGCCAGCAGCTTGATGGCTAGCGGGGGTAATGAGCAGTTCTTC . TRBJ2-1 TRBV5-1 TRBD2
CASKPPGANTEAFF TGTGCCAGCAAACCCCCAGGGGCGAACACTGAAGCTTTCTTT medium-sized TRBJ1-1 TRBV27 .
CAWSDGNTEAFF TGTGCCTGGAGCGACGGCAACACTGAAGCTTTCTTT few TRBJ1-1 TRBV30 .
CASSEERTGNTIYF TGTGCCAGCAGTGAGGAACGAACGGGGAACACCATATATTTT . TRBJ1-3 TRBV25-1 .
CATSEDGGQETQYF TGTGCCACCAGCGAAGACGGGGGGCAAGAGACCCAGTACTTC . TRBJ2-5 TRBV15 TRBD2
CASSWGPRNSPLHF TGTGCCAGCAGTTGGGGACCGCGGAATTCACCCCTCCACTTT . TRBJ1-6 TRBV6-6 .
CASSLQPQETQYF TGTGCCAGCAGCCTTCAACCCCAAGAGACCCAGTACTTC once TRBJ2-5 TRBV5-4 .
CASSVGQGGGTEAFF TGCGCCAGCAGCGTGGGACAGGGAGGAGGCACTGAAGCTTTCTTT . TRBJ1-1 TRBV5-1 TRBD1
CASTRQGAPEAFF TGTGCCAGCACCAGACAGGGGGCCCCTGAAGCTTTCTTT . TRBJ1-1 TRBV5-4 TRBD1
CASSSEVDTLVGYGYTF TGTGCCAGCAGCTCCGAAGTTGACACATTAGTTGGCTATGGCTACACCTTC . TRBJ1-2 TRBV5-5 .
CAWTKGTEGNQPQHF TGTGCCTGGACCAAGGGGACAGAGGGTAATCAGCCCCAGCATTTT . TRBJ1-5 TRBV30 TRBD1
CASSPVGPTTEQFF TGTGCCAGCAGCCCCGTTGGGCCAACCACCGAGCAGTTCTTC few TRBJ2-1 TRBV7-9 .
CASSLDRVGGKTQYF TGTGCCAGCAGCTTAGACAGGGTGGGAGGAAAAACCCAGTACTTC . TRBJ2-5 TRBV7-9 .
CASSLGEVGQPQHF TGTGCCAGCAGCTTAGGAGAGGTTGGACAGCCCCAGCATTTT . TRBJ1-5 TRBV7-9 .
CASSQDQGGRINGYTF TGTGCCAGCAGCCAAGATCAGGGGGGTAGAATTAATGGCTACACCTTC few TRBJ1-2 TRBV4-2 TRBD1
CASSQDFPVDSRDNEQFF TGTGCCAGCAGCCAAGATTTCCCGGTCGATAGCAGAGACAATGAGCAGTTCTTC . TRBJ2-1 TRBV14 .
CASSQDNYEQYF TGTGCCAGCAGTCAGGATAACTACGAGCAGTACTTC once TRBJ2-7 TRBV6-6 .
CAISESSGGSFYNEQFF TGTGCCATCAGTGAGTCTAGCGGGGGCTCCTTCTACAATGAGCAGTTCTTC . TRBJ2-1 TRBV10-3 TRBD2
CASSHRDRGRGSPEAFF TGTGCCAGTAGCCACCGGGACAGGGGGCGCGGTAGTCCTGAAGCTTTCTTT . TRBJ1-1 TRBV19 TRBD1
CASRFGHLNQPQHF TGTGCCAGTAGGTTCGGACACCTAAATCAGCCCCAGCATTTT . TRBJ1-5 TRBV19 .
CASKLSGGARDNEQFF TGTGCCAGCAAGCTCAGCGGGGGGGCTCGGGACAATGAGCAGTTCTTC . TRBJ2-1 TRBV6-6 TRBD2
CASSESGPERSPLHF TGCGCCAGCAGTGAGTCGGGCCCCGAGAGATCACCCCTCCACTTT . TRBJ1-6 TRBV10-2 .
CASSFSRLAGGYEQYF TGTGCCAGCAGCTTCTCTCGACTAGCGGGGGGCTACGAGCAGTACTTC . TRBJ2-7 TRBV5-4 TRBD2
CASSARTGGKNIQYF TGTGCCAGCAGTGCCCGGACAGGGGGAAAAAACATTCAGTACTTC . TRBJ2-4 TRBV6-1 TRBD1
CASSSGQGEETQYF TGTGCCAGCAGCTCGGGACAGGGAGAAGAGACCCAGTACTTC . TRBJ2-5 TRBV7-9 TRBD1
CASSLGPENTEAFF TGTGCCAGCAGCTTGGGGCCGGAGAACACTGAAGCTTTCTTT . TRBJ1-1 TRBV5-5 .
CASSKKLAFRNEQFF TGTGCCAGCAGCAAAAAACTAGCGTTTCGCAATGAGCAGTTCTTC few TRBJ2-1 TRBV21-1 .
CASSSQNQETQYF TGTGCCAGCAGCTCGCAGAACCAAGAGACCCAGTACTTC . TRBJ2-5 TRBV7-9 .
CASSEESGDGYTF TGTGCCAGCAGTGAAGAATCCGGGGACGGCTACACCTTC . TRBJ1-2 TRBV6-1 .